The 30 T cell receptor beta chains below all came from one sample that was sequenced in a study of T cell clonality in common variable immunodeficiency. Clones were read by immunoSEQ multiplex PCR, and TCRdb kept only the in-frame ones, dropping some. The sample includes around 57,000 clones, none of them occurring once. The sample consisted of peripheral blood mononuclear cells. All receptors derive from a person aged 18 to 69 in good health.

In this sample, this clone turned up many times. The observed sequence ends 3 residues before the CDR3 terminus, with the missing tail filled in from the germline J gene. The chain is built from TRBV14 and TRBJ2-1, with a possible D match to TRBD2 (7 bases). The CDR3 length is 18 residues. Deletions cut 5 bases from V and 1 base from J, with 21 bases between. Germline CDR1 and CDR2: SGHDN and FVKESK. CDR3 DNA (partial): TGTGCCAGCAGCACCCGAACCATTGCGGGGGCTTCCTACAATGAG. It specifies CASSTRTIAGASYNE. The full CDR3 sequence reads CASSTRTIAGASYNEQFF.

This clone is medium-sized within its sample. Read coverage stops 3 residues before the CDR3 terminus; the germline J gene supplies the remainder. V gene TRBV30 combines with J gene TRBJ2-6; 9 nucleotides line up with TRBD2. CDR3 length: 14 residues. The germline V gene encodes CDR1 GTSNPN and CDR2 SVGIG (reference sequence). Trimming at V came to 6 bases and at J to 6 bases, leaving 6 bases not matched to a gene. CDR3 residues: CACSAGGLANVLTF. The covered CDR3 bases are TGTGCCTGCTCGGCGGGGGGGCTGGCCAACGTC.

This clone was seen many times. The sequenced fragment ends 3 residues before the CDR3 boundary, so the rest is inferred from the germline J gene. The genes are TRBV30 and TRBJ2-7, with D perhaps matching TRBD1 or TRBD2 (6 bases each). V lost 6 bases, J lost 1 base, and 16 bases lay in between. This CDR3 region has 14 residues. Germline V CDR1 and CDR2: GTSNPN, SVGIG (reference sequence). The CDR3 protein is CACTTRDKSYEQYF. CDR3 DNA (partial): TGTGCCTGCACCACGCGGGACAAGTCCTACGAG.

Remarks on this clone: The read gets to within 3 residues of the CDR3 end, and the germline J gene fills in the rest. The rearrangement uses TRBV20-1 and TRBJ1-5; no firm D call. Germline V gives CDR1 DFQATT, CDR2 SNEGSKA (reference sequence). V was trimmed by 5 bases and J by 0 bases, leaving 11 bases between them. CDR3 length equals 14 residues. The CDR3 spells CSAWAVFSNQPQHF. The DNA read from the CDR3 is TGCAGTGCTTGGGCCGTATTTAGCAATCAGCCC.

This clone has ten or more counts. CDR3 amino acids: CASSVGWNTGELFF. The part of the CDR3 DNA that was read is TGTGCCAGCAGTGTGGGCTGGAACACCGGGGAG. The genes are TRBV7-3 and TRBJ2-2, with D unclear. Read sequence stops 3 residues before the CDR3 end, and the germline J gene provides the missing end. This CDR3 contains 14 residues. V gave up 6 bases and J gave up 1 base, with 9 bases separating them. The germline gives CDR1 SGHTA, CDR2 FQGTGA.

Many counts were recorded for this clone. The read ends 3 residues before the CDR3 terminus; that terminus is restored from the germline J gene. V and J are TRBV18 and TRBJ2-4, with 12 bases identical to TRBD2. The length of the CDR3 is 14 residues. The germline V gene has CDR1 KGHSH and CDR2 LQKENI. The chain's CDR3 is CASSSGLAGYIQYF. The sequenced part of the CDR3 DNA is TGTGCCAGCTCATCAGGACTAGCGGGATATATT.

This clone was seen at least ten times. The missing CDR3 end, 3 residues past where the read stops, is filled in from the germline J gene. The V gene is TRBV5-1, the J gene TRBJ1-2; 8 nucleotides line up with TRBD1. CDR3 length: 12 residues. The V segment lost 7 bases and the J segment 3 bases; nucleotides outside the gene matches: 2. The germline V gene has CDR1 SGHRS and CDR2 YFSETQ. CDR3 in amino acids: CASGGQDYGYTF. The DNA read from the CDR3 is TGCGCCAGCGGGGGACAGGACTATGGC. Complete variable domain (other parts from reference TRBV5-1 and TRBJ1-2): KAGVTQTPRYLIKTRGQQVTLSCSPISGHRSVSWYQQTPGQGLQFLFEYFSETQRNKGNFPGRFSGRQFSNSRSEMNVSTLELGDSALYLCASGGQDYGYTFGSGTRLTVV.

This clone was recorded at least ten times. This CDR3 is CASSLEGAEPQHF. The covered CDR3 bases are TGCGCCAGCAGCTTGGAAGGGGCTGAGCCC. The chain uses TRBV5-1 and TRBJ1-5; D possibly corresponds to TRBD1 (5 bases). The read ends 3 residues shy of where the CDR3 ends; the end is completed using the germline J gene. Trimming removed 0 bases from V and 8 bases from J, with 9 bases in between. The germline gives CDR1 SGHRS, CDR2 YFSETQ. This CDR3 has 13 amino acids.

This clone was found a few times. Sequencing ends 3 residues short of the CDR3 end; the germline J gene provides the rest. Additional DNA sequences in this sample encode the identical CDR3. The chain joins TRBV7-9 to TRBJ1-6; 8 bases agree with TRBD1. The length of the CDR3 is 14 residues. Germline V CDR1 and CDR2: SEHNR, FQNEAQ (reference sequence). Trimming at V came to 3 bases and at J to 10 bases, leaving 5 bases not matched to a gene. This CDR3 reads CASSFGQGSSPLHF. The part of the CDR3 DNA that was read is TGTGCCAGCAGCTTTGGACAGGGCAGCTCACCC.

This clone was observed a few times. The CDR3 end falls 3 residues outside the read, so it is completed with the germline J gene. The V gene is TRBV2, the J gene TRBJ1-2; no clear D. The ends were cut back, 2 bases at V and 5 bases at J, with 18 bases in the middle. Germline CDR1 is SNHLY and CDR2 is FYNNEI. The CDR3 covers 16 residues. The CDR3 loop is CASSELRRVRPYGYTF. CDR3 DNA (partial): TGTGCCAGCAGTGAACTCCGGAGGGTAAGGCCATATGGC.

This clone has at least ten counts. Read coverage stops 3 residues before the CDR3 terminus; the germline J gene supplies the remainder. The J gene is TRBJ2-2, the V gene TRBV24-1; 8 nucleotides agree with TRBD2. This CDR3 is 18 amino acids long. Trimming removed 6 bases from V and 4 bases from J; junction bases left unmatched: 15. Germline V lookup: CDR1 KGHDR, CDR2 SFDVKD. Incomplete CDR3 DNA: TGTGCCACCAGTCTGGGACCAACTAGCGGCTCCTCCACCGGGGAG. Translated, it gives CATSLGPTSGSSTGE. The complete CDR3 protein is CATSLGPTSGSSTGELFF.

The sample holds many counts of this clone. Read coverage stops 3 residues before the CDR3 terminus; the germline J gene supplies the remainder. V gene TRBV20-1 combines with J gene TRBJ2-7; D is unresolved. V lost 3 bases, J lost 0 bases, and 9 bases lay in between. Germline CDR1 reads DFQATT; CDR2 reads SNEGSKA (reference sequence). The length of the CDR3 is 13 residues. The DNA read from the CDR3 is TGCAGTGCTAGGTTGATTAGCTCCTACGAG. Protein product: CSARLISSYE. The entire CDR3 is CSARLISSYEQYF.

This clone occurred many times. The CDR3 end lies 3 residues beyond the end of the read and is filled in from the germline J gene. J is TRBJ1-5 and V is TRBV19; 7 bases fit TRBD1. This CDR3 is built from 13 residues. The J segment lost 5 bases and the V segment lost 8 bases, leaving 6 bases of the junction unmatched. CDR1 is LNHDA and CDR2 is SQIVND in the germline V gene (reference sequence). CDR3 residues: CASSGQIYQPQHF. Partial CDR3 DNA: TGTGCCAGTTCGGGACAGATCTATCAGCCC.

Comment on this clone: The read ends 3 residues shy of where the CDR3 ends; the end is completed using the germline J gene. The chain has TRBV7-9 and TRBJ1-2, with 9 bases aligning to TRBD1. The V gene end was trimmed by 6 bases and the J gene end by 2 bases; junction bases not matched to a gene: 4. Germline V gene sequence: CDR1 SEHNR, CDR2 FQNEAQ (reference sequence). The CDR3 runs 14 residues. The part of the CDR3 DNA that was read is TGTGCCAGCAGTCCCACAGGGGGCAACTATGGC. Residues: CASSPTGGNYG. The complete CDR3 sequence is CASSPTGGNYGYTF.

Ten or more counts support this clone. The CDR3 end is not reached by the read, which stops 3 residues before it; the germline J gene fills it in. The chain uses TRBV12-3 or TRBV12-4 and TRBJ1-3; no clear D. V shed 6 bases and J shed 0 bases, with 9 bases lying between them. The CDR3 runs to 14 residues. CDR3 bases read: TGTGCCAGCAGCCTTCGTTACTCTGGAAACACC. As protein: CASSLRYSGNT. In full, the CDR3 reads CASSLRYSGNTIYF.

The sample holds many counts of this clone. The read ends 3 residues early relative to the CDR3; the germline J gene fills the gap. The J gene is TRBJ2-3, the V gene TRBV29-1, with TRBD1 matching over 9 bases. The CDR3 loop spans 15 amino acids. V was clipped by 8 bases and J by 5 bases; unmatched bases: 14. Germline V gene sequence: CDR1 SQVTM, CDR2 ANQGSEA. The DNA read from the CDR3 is TGCAGCTCAACAGGGGGCATTGGGTGGTTAGATACG. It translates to CSSTGGIGWLDT. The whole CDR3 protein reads CSSTGGIGWLDTQYF.

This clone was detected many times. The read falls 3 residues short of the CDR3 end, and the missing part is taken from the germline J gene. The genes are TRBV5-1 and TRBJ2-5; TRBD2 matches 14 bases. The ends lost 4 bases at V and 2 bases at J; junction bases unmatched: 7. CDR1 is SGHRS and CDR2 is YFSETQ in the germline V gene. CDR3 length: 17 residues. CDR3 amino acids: CASSPGLAGVRQETQYF. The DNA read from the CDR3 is TGCGCCAGCAGCCCGGGACTAGCGGGAGTTCGGCAAGAGACC.

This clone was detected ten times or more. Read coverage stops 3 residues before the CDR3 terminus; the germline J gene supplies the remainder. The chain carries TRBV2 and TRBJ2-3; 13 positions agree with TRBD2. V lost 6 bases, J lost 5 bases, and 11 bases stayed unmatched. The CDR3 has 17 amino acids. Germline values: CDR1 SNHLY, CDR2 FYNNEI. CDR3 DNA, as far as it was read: TGTGCCAGCAGGAACCGGGAACTAGCGGGAGGGAAAGATACG. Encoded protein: CASRNRELAGGKDT. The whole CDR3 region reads CASRNRELAGGKDTQYF.

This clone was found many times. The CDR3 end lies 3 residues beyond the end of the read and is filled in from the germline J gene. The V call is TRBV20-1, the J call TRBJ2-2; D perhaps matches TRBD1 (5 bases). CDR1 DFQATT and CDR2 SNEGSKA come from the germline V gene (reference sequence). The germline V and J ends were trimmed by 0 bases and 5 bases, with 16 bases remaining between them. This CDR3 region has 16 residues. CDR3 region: CSARDSGQGWTGELFF. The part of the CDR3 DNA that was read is TGCAGTGCTAGAGATTCCGGGCAGGGATGGACCGGGGAG.

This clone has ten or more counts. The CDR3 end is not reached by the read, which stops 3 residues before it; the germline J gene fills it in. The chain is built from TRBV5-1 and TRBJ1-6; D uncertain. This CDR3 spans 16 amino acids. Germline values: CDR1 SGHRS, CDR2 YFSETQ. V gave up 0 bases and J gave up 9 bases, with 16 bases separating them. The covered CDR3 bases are TGCGCCAGCAGCTTGGCGGGAAAGCGGTGGGGTTCACCC. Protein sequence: CASSLAGKRWGSP. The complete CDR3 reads CASSLAGKRWGSPLHF. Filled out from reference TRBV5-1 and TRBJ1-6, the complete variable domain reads KAGVTQTPRYLIKTRGQQVTLSCSPISGHRSVSWYQQTPGQGLQFLFEYFSETQRNKGNFPGRFSGRQFSNSRSEMNVSTLELGDSALYLCASSLAGKRWGSPLHFGNGTRLTVT.

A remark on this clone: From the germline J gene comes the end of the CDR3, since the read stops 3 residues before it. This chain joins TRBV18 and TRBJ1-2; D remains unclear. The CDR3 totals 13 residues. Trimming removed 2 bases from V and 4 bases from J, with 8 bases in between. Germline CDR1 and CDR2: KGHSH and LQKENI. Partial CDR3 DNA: TGTGCCAGCTCACCAACCAAAGCCTATGGC. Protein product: CASSPTKAYG. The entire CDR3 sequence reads CASSPTKAYGYTF.

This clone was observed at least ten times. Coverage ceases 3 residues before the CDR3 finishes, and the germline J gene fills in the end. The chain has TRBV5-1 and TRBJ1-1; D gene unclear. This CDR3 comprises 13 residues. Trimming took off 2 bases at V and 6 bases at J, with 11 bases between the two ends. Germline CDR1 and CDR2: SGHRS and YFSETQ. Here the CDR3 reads CASSFGVGAEAFF. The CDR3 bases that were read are TGCGCCAGCAGCTTCGGGGTAGGCGCTGAA.

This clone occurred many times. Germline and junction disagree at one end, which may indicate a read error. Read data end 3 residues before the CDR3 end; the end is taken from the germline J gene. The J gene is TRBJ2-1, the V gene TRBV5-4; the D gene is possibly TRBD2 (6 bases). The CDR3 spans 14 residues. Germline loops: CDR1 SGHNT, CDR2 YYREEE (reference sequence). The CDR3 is CASSLEGSYNEQFF. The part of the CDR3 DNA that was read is TGTGCCAGCAGTTTGGAGGGTTCCTACAATGAG.

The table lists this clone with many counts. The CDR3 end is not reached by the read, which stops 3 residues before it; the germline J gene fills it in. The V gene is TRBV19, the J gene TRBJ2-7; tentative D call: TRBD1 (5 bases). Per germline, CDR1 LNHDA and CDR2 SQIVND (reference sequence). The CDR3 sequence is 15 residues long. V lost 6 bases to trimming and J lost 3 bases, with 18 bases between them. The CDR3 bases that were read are TGTGCCAGTAGAATATCCGCCCAGGGTGGCTACGAG. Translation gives CASRISAQGGYE. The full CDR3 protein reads CASRISAQGGYEQYF. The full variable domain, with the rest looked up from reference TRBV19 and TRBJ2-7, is DGGITQSPKYLFRKEGQNVTLSCEQNLNHDAMYWYRQDPGQGLRLIYYSQIVNDFQKGDIAEGYSVSREKKESFPLTVTSAQKNPTAFYLCASRISAQGGYEQYFGPGTRLTVT.

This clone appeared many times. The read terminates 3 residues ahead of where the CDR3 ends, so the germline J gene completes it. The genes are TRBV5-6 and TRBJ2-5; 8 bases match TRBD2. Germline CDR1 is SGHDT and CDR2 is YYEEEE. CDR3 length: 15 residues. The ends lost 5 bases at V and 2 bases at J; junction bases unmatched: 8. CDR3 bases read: TGTGCCAGCAGTTTACCGGGACTAGTGCAAGAGACC. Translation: CASSLPGLVQET. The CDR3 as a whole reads CASSLPGLVQETQYF.

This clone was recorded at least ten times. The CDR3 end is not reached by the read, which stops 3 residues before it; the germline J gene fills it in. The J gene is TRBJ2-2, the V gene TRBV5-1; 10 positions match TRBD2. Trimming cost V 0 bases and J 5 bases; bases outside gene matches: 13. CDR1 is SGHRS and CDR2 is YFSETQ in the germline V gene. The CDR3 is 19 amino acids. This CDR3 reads CASSLGPSGSTGGTGELFF. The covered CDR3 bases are TGCGCCAGCAGCTTGGGCCCTAGCGGGAGCACCGGGGGGACCGGGGAG.

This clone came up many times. The part of the CDR3 DNA that was read is TGTGCCAGTAGTCCGGAAGGGACTATCAGAAATGAG. It yields the protein CASSPEGTIRNE. The complete CDR3 protein is CASSPEGTIRNEQFF. The gene calls are TRBV19 and TRBJ2-1; the match to TRBD2 covers 7 bases. The read terminates 3 residues before the CDR3 end, so the remaining end is supplied by the germline J gene. CDR1 is LNHDA and CDR2 is SQIVND in the germline V gene (reference sequence). V lost 5 bases to trimming and J lost 7 bases; unmatched junction nucleotides: 11. The CDR3 runs to 15 residues.

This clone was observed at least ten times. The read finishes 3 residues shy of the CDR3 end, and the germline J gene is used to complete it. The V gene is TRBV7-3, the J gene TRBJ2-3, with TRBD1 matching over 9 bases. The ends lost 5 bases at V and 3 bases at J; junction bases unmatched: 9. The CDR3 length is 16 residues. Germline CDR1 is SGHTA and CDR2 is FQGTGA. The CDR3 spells CASSPLGQGGTDTQYF. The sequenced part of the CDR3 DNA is TGTGCCAGCAGCCCCCTGGGACAGGGCGGGACAGATACG.

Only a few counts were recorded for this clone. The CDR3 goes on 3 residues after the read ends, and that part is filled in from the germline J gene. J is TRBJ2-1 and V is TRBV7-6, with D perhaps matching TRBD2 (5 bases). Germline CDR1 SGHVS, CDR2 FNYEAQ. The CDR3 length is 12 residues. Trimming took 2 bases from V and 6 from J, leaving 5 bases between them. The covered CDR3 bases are TGTGCCAGCAGCTTAACTAGCAATGAG. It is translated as CASSLTSNE. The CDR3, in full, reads CASSLTSNEQFF.

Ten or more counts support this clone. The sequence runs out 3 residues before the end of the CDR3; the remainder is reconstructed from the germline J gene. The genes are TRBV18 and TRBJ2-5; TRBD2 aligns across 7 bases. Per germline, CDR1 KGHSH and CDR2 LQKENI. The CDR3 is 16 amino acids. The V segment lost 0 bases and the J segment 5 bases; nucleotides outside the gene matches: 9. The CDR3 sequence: CASSPPRGGSQETQYF. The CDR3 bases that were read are TGTGCCAGCTCACCACCCCGGGGAGGGAGTCAGGAGACC. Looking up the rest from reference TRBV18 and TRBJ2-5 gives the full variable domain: NAGVMQNPRHLVRRRGQEARLRCSPMKGHSHVYWYRQLPEEGLKFMVYLQKENIIDESGMPKERFSAEFPKEGPSILRIQQVVRGDSAAYFCASSPPRGGSQETQYFGPGTRLLVL.